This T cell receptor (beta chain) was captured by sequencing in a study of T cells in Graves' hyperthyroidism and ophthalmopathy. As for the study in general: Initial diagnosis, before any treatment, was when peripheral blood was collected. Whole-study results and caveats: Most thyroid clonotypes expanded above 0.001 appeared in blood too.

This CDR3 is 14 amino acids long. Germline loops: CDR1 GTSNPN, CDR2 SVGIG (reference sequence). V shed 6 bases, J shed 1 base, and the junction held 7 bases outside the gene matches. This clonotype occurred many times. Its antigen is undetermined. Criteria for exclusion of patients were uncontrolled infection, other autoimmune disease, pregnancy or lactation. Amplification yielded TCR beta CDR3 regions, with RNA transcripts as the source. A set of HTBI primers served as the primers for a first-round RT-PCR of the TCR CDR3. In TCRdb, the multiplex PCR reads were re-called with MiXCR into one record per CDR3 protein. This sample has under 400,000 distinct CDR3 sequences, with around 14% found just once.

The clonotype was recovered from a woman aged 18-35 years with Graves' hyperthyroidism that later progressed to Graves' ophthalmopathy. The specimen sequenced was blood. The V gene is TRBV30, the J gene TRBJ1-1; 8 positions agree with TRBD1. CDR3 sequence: CACRQGSGNTEAFF. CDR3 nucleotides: TGTGCCTGTAGACAGGGGTCGGGGAACACTGAAGCTTTCTTT.